These 32 T cell receptor beta chains were sequenced from one sample in a study of CD4 T cells in relation to SARS-CoV-2 and coronaviruses (dated by TCRdb to 2020 to 2022). CD4+ T cells from unexposed donors were collected before the COVID-19 pandemic (2011-2018). Library creation used the immunoSEQ multiplex PCR assay. TCRdb re-hosts the immuneACCESS table, in-frame sequences only. Its copies lack some clones; in the studies checked, an unresolved V gene accounts for under half of them, and the cause for the rest is not known. The sample table shows 60,000 to 80,000 clones, and over 70% are seen once. The ten largest clones take up 1.6% of the sample. The sequenced material came from memory CD4+ T cells from PBMCs. This sample's cell subset or site label indicates: memory (non-naive) CD4+ T cells. Receptors originate from a human donor in good health.

CDR3 protein: CASSVGQIGGYTF. The CDR3 DNA reads as TGTGCCAGCAGCGTAGGGCAAATTGGGGGCTACACCTTC. The genes are TRBV9 and TRBJ1-2, with D unclear. Trimming cost V 0 bases and J 8 bases, with 11 bases left between them. Germline CDR1 is SGDLS and CDR2 is YYNGEE. The CDR3 loop spans 13 amino acids.

This chain uses TRBV29-1 with TRBJ1-1, with unresolved D. The germline CDR1 and CDR2 sequences are SQVTM and ANQGSEA. The CDR3 contains 14 residues. The V gene lost 2 bases and the J gene lost 4 bases, with 14 bases spanning the gap. The DNA of the CDR3 is TGCAGCGTTGAATCGGGATCTCGCGCCACTGAAGCTTTCTTT. Residues: CSVESGSRATEAFF. Full variable domain (remainder filled in from reference TRBV29-1 and TRBJ1-1): SAVISQKPSRDICQRGTSLTIQCQVDSQVTMMFWYRQQPGQSLTLIATANQGSEATYESGFVIDKFPISRPNLTFSTLTVSNMSPEDSSIYLCSVESGSRATEAFFGQGTRLTVV.

This clone was seen a single time. The rearrangement uses TRBV5-8 and TRBJ2-1; 10 nucleotides align to TRBD2. Looked up from germline, CDR1 is SGHTS and CDR2 is YDEGEE. J was trimmed by 3 bases and V by 0 bases; bases with no gene match: 0. CDR3 length: 15 amino acids. CDR3 protein: CASSLGTSGYNEQFF. Written as DNA, the CDR3 is TGTGCCAGCAGCTTGGGGACTAGCGGCTACAATGAGCAGTTCTTC.

The gene calls are TRBV29-1 and TRBJ2-7; D is unresolved. Deletions cut 6 bases from V and 2 bases from J, with 8 bases between. Germline V CDR1 and CDR2: SQVTM, ANQGSEA. This CDR3 has 11 amino acids. In nucleotides, the CDR3 is TGCAGCGTCCCCGGTACCTACGAGCAGTACTTC. It codes for CSVPGTYEQYF.

CDR3 loop: CATTNEALGRAFF. Written as DNA, the CDR3 is TGTGCCACCACCAACGAGGCCCTAGGGCGAGCTTTCTTT. The chain has TRBV24-1 and TRBJ1-1, with no clear D. This CDR3 is built from 13 residues. In germline, CDR1 is KGHDR, CDR2 SFDVKD. V lost 8 bases and J 10 bases, leaving 19 bases between the germline ends.

This chain connects TRBV6-5 to TRBJ1-1, with D possibly matching TRBD1 (5 bases). V lost 3 bases and J 7 bases, leaving 9 bases between the germline ends. The CDR3 has 12 residues. Germline V gene sequence: CDR1 MNHEY, CDR2 SVGAGI. CDR3 protein: CASSYNGGEAFF. CDR3 nucleotide sequence: TGTGCCAGCAGTTATAATGGGGGTGAAGCTTTCTTT.

This clone was observed once. The rearrangement joins TRBV6-4 to TRBJ2-3; D may be TRBD1 (8 bases). The germline V gene has CDR1 MRHNA and CDR2 SNTAGT. CDR3 length: 15 amino acids. The V and J ends lost 6 bases and 5 bases respectively, with 18 bases between them. The CDR3 is CASSDGQGGKDTQYF. For the CDR3, the DNA is TGTGCCAGCAGCGACGGACAGGGAGGGAAAGATACGCAGTATTTT.

This clone was seen only a few times. V is TRBV2 and J is TRBJ1-2; tentative D call: TRBD1 (5 bases). V lost 2 bases to trimming and J lost 5 bases, with 6 bases between them. CDR1 and CDR2 (germline): SNHLY, FYNNEI. The CDR3 sequence is 12 residues long. CDR3 sequence: CASSETGYGYTF. CDR3 nucleotide sequence: TGTGCCAGCAGTGAAACAGGATATGGCTACACCTTC.

This rearrangement joins TRBV5-1 to TRBJ2-1, with TRBD1 matching 10 bases. The length of the CDR3 is 15 residues. The V and J ends lost 6 bases and 6 bases, in that order; junction bases with no gene match: 9. Germline CDR1 is SGHRS and CDR2 is YFSETQ. Here the CDR3 reads CASTRGTGAFNEQFF. The CDR3 DNA reads TGCGCCAGCACAAGGGGGACAGGGGCTTTCAATGAGCAGTTCTTC.

V and J are TRBV18 and TRBJ2-7; D not certain. The CDR3 is 14 amino acids. The germline CDR1 and CDR2 sequences are KGHSH and LQKENI. V was trimmed by 3 bases and J by 6 bases, leaving 15 bases between them. The CDR3, as DNA: TGTGCCAGCTCACCCCCTTCTACAGAGAGCGAGCAGTACTTC. It translates to CASSPPSTESEQYF.

The chain is built from TRBV5-1 and TRBJ2-7; 9 bases line up with TRBD1. The germline CDR1 and CDR2 sequences are SGHRS and YFSETQ. The CDR3 covers 15 residues. The J segment lost 5 bases and the V segment lost 0 bases, leaving 6 bases of the junction unmatched. The CDR3 loop is CASSLAGTGFHEQYF. CDR3 nucleotide sequence: TGCGCCAGCAGCTTGGCCGGGACAGGGTTCCACGAGCAGTACTTC.

The rearrangement uses TRBV5-8 and TRBJ2-3; 7 bases align to TRBD2. Germline CDR1 is SGHTS and CDR2 is YDEGEE. Germline trimming cut 5 bases from V and 2 bases from J; bases unmatched to any gene: 5. The CDR3 length is 14 residues. The CDR3 loop is CASRALATTDTQYF. The DNA for the CDR3 is TGTGCCAGCAGGGCACTAGCGACCACAGATACGCAGTATTTT.

The chain couples TRBV19 to TRBJ2-7; TRBD2 matches 12 bases. Germline V gene sequence: CDR1 LNHDA, CDR2 SQIVND (reference sequence). The V and J ends lost 0 bases and 3 bases, in that order; junction bases with no gene match: 0. CDR3 size: 15 residues. CDR3 nucleotides: TGTGCCAGTAGTATAGAACTAGCGGGAGGCTACGAGCAGTACTTC. Its protein product is CASSIELAGGYEQYF.

The rearrangement links TRBV19 to TRBJ1-6; 7 nucleotides align to TRBD1. The germline V gene has CDR1 LNHDA and CDR2 SQIVND (reference sequence). The trim removed 2 bases at V and 7 bases at J, leaving 11 bases unmatched. This CDR3 is built from 17 residues. The CDR3 region has the DNA TGTGCCAGTAGTATAATACCCATGACAGGGTGGAATTCACCCCTCCACTTT. Translating gives CASSIIPMTGWNSPLHF.

The genes are TRBV5-6 and TRBJ1-1; a possible D gene is TRBD1 (5 bases). Trimming left V 5 bases short and J 0 bases short, with 20 bases between. The CDR3 covers 17 residues. Germline lookup yields CDR1 SGHDT and CDR2 YYEEEE. The CDR3 nucleotides are TGTGCCAGCAGAAGGTGGGCCGGCGAGGGGTTGAACACTGAAGCTTTCTTT. Its protein is CASRRWAGEGLNTEAFF. Supplemented by reference TRBV5-6 and TRBJ1-1, the full variable domain reads DAGVTQSPTHLIKTRGQQVTLRCSPKSGHDTVSWYQQALGQGPQFIFQYYEEEERQRGNFPDRFSGHQFPNYSSELNVNALLLGDSALYLCASRRWAGEGLNTEAFFGQGTRLTVV.

This chain joins TRBV5-1 and TRBJ2-7; 7 bases are shared with TRBD2. From germline, CDR1 is SGHRS and CDR2 YFSETQ. The CDR3 contains 13 residues. The V and J ends lost 6 bases and 2 bases, in that order; junction bases with no gene match: 5. In DNA, the CDR3 is TGCGCCAGCACCTATGGGGGGGCCTACGAGCAGTACTTC. It encodes CASTYGGAYEQYF.

V and J are TRBV21-1 and TRBJ2-7; whether TRBD1, the table's D call, matches the DNA was not checked. TRBV21-1 counts as a pseudogene. The CDR3 is made up of 18 amino acids. This CDR3 reads CASSKGVTKQLSSYEQYF. In nucleotides, the CDR3 is TGTGCCAGCAGCAAAGGGGTGACAAAACAATTGAGCTCCTACGAGCAGTACTTC.

The chain combines TRBV6-2 or TRBV6-3 with TRBJ2-2; D is unresolved. Trimming shortened V by 4 bases and J by 6 bases, and 21 bases separated the two germline ends. The CDR3 extends over 17 amino acids. The germline V gene encodes CDR1 MNHEY and CDR2 SVGEGT. For the CDR3, the DNA is TGTGCCAGCAGTTTGATTGCTATGATTAAACGAGCCGGGGAGCTGTTTTTT. Encoded protein: CASSLIAMIKRAGELFF.

This chain links TRBV28 with TRBJ1-6; the D is unclear. Trimming left V 6 bases short and J 3 bases short, with 15 bases between. This CDR3 is built from 16 residues. Germline CDR1 is MDHEN and CDR2 is SYDVKM. Written as DNA, the CDR3 is TGTGCCAGCAGATCACGGGGAATAGGCTATAATTCACCCCTCCACTTT. It is translated as CASRSRGIGYNSPLHF. The variable domain in full, completed from reference TRBV28 and TRBJ1-6, reads DVKVTQSSRYLVKRTGEKVFLECVQDMDHENMFWYRQDPGLGLRLIYFSYDVKMKEKGDIPEGYSVSREKKERFSLILESASTNQTSMYLCASRSRGIGYNSPLHFGNGTRLTVT.

The chain is built from TRBV12-3 or TRBV12-4 and TRBJ2-3; 7 bases match TRBD1. The length of the CDR3 is 12 residues. Trimming at V came to 6 bases and at J to 6 bases, leaving 3 bases not matched to a gene. DNA for the CDR3: TGTGCCAGCAGCGGGACAGTTGATACGCAGTATTTT. It specifies CASSGTVDTQYF.

This chain links TRBV7-3 with TRBJ2-1; 12 bases line up with TRBD2. CDR1 and CDR2 from the germline V gene are SGHTA and FQGTGA. The trim removed 2 bases at V and 9 bases at J, leaving 5 bases unmatched. The CDR3 totals 15 residues. DNA of the CDR3: TGTGCCAGCAGCTTATCCCTAGCGGGGGGGGGTGAGCAGTTCTTC. Translating gives CASSLSLAGGGEQFF.

The V and J genes are TRBV30 and TRBJ1-5; 8 nucleotides align to TRBD1. The V gene's germline CDR1 is GTSNPN and CDR2 SVGIG (reference sequence). The J segment lost 1 base and the V segment lost 2 bases, leaving 10 bases of the junction unmatched. The CDR3 totals 17 residues. The CDR3 protein is CAWSPDRGAGSNQPQHF. The DNA for the CDR3 is TGTGCCTGGAGTCCCGACAGGGGCGCCGGGAGCAATCAGCCCCAGCATTTT.

This clone appeared a few times. The rearrangement uses TRBV19 and TRBJ2-1; 11 nucleotides agree with TRBD2. Per germline, CDR1 LNHDA and CDR2 SQIVND (reference sequence). Germline trimming cut 5 bases from V and 1 base from J; bases unmatched to any gene: 10. The CDR3 extends over 18 amino acids. The CDR3 region has the DNA TGTGCCAGTAGTCTAACGAGGGGACTAGCGGTATCCTACAATGAGCAGTTCTTC. Its protein product is CASSLTRGLAVSYNEQFF.

The V call is TRBV4-1, the J call TRBJ2-3; TRBD2 agrees at 11 bases. The CDR3 has 17 amino acids. The V segment lost 2 bases and the J segment 8 bases; nucleotides outside the gene matches: 12. Germline V lookup: CDR1 MGHRA, CDR2 YSYEKL. The CDR3 DNA is TGCGCCAGCAGCCAACTTCTGACTAGCGGGGTGTTGGTTACGCAGTATTTT. The encoded protein is CASSQLLTSGVLVTQYF.

V is TRBV5-1 and J is TRBJ2-2; TRBD2 aligns across 10 bases. V lost 2 bases, J lost 2 bases, and 6 bases stayed unmatched. The CDR3 sequence is 17 residues long. CDR1 is SGHRS, CDR2 YFSETQ, per germline. The CDR3 DNA sequence: TGCGCCAGCAGCTTCTCTAGCGGGGGTGATAACACCGGGGAGCTGTTTTTT. This translates into CASSFSSGGDNTGELFF.

The chain combines TRBV7-3 with TRBJ2-5; either TRBD1 or TRBD2 may supply D (6 bases each). Germline CDR1 reads SGHTA; CDR2 reads FQGTGA. The ends were cut back, 6 bases at V and 1 base at J, with 12 bases in the middle. The CDR3 contains 14 residues. The CDR3: CASSLGGRQETQYF. The CDR3 DNA reads TGTGCCAGCAGTCTAGGGGGGCGCCAAGAGACCCAGTACTTC.

This clone was counted once. The chain links TRBV7-2 to TRBJ2-1; D ambiguous. Per the germline V gene, CDR1 is SGHTA and CDR2 is FQGNSA. The length of the CDR3 is 15 residues. The V end was cut by 3 bases, the J end by 0 bases, with 9 bases between. CDR3 in amino acids: CASSFSGYSYNEQFF. CDR3 nucleotides: TGTGCCAGCAGCTTTAGTGGTTACTCCTACAATGAGCAGTTCTTC.

CDR3 nucleotides: TGTGCCAGCAGCCGTGCCTATCAGGCAAACACAGATACGCAGTATTTT. This codes for CASSRAYQANTDTQYF. The chain links TRBV5-4 to TRBJ2-3; D call uncertain. With 4 bases removed from V and 2 bases from J, the gap between germline ends came to 17 bases. Looked up from germline, CDR1 is SGHNT and CDR2 is YYREEE (reference sequence). The CDR3 extends over 16 amino acids.

The chain employs TRBV24-1 and TRBJ2-2; 7 bases are a match to TRBD2. The trim removed 0 bases at V and 4 bases at J, leaving 7 bases unmatched. Germline V gene lookup returns CDR1 KGHDR and CDR2 SFDVKD. The CDR3 totals 17 residues. The CDR3 DNA reads TGTGCCACCAGTGATTTGGGGCGGGAGAGTCCCACCGGGGAGCTGTTTTTT. Amino acid sequence: CATSDLGRESPTGELFF.

This chain uses TRBV9 with TRBJ1-4; D is ambiguous. This CDR3 spans 16 amino acids. Per the germline V gene, CDR1 is SGDLS and CDR2 is YYNGEE. V dropped 0 bases and J dropped 0 bases, with 9 bases sitting between them. CDR3 sequence (DNA): TGTGCCAGCAGCGTAGATTCTCGAGCAACTAATGAAAAACTGTTTTTT. Protein sequence: CASSVDSRATNEKLFF. The variable domain in full, with the rest retrieved from reference TRBV9 and TRBJ1-4, is DSGVTQTPKHLITATGQRVTLRCSPRSGDLSVYWYQQSLDQGLQFLIQYYNGEERAKGNILERFSAQQFPDLHSELNLSSLELGDSALYFCASSVDSRATNEKLFFGSGTQLSVL.

The chain has TRBV7-2 and TRBJ1-1, with D possibly matching TRBD1 (5 bases). CDR1 and CDR2 from the germline V gene are SGHTA and FQGNSA. There are 13 residues in the CDR3. V lost 5 bases and J 7 bases, leaving 14 bases between the germline ends. CDR3 sequence (DNA): TGTGCCAGCAGCGTCAGACGGGGGGGTGAAGCTTTCTTT. It encodes CASSVRRGGEAFF. Full variable domain (rest looked up from reference TRBV7-2 and TRBJ1-1): GAGVSQSPSNKVTEKGKDVELRCDPISGHTALYWYRQSLGQGLEFLIYFQGNSAPDKSGLPSDRFSAERTGGSVSTLTIQRTQQEDSAVYLCASSVRRGGEAFFGQGTRLTVV.

The chain uses TRBV19 and TRBJ1-5; 7 bases map to TRBD1. The V and J ends lost 5 bases and 0 bases, in that order; junction bases with no gene match: 10. The germline CDR1 and CDR2 sequences are LNHDA and SQIVND (reference sequence). The length of the CDR3 is 17 residues. The CDR3 DNA sequence: TGTGCCAGTAGTCGACGACAGGGCTTATATAGCAATCAGCCCCAGCATTTT. This translates into CASSRRQGLYSNQPQHF.